The 32 T cell receptor beta chains below all came from one sample that was sequenced in a study of shared clonotypes between healthy human individuals. Clones were read by immunoSEQ multiplex PCR, and TCRdb kept only the in-frame ones, dropping some. The data show around 1 million clones, over 60% seen once. The sequenced sample was memory CD4+ T cells sorted from blood. Stated subset: CD45RA-negative fraction. These receptors all come from a man younger than 35 in good health.

This chain connects TRBV4-1 to TRBJ2-1; weak D call: TRBD1 (5 bases). Germline CDR1 reads MGHRA; CDR2 reads YSYEKL. The V end was cut by 1 base, the J end by 4 bases, with 11 bases between. The CDR3 is 15 residues long. The CDR3 protein is CASSQGGLSYNEQFF. CDR3 bases: TGCGCCAGCAGCCAAGGGGGCCTCTCTTACAATGAGCAGTTCTTC.

V usage is TRBV11-2 and J usage is TRBJ2-2; D might be TRBD2 (6 bases). Germline CDR1 is SGHAT and CDR2 is FQNNGV. This CDR3 is 16 amino acids long. V lost 1 base, J lost 0 bases, and 9 bases lay in between. The CDR3 DNA reads TGTGCCAGCAGCTTAGGAACGGGGGCGAACACCGGGGAGCTGTTTTTT. Protein product: CASSLGTGANTGELFF.

The V gene is TRBV4-1, the J gene TRBJ2-7; 10 nucleotides agree with TRBD1. Germline CDR1 MGHRA, CDR2 YSYEKL. The CDR3 consists of 15 residues. V was clipped by 4 bases and J by 0 bases; unmatched bases: 3. CDR3 DNA sequence: TGCGCCAGCAGCCTCCGGGACAGGGGCTCCTACGAGCAGTACTTC. Protein: CASSLRDRGSYEQYF.

Concerning this clone itself: A much larger clonotype is one base distant, so this may be a read error. The chain recombines TRBV19 with TRBJ1-4; no clear D gene. CDR1 and CDR2 (germline): LNHDA, SQIVND (reference sequence). V was pared by 3 bases and J by 7 bases, with 6 bases between. The CDR3 is 12 residues long. The CDR3 DNA reads as TGTGCCAGTAGTATCCGAGGTGAAAAACTGTTTTTT. This encodes CASSIRGEKLFF.

The sample holds one count of this clone. The rearrangement links TRBV5-5 to TRBJ1-5; TRBD1 agrees at 8 bases. The CDR3 covers 15 residues. Losses at the gene ends were 4 bases for V and 5 bases for J; bases not matched to a gene: 8. Germline CDR1 SGHKS, CDR2 YYEKEE (reference sequence). The CDR3 region is CASSPRGQVDQPQHF. DNA for the CDR3: TGTGCCAGCAGCCCAAGGGGACAGGTAGATCAGCCCCAGCATTTT.

The chain combines TRBV25-1 with TRBJ2-5; 12 bases are a match to TRBD2. In germline, CDR1 is MGHDK, CDR2 SYGVNS. J lost 5 bases, V lost 1 base, and 8 bases had no gene match. The CDR3 totals 17 residues. The CDR3 is CASSELGLAGGPETQYF. The CDR3 DNA is TGTGCCAGCAGTGAATTAGGGCTAGCGGGGGGGCCGGAGACCCAGTACTTC.

This chain links TRBV5-1 with TRBJ2-5, with a weak D call TRBD1 (6 bases). The germline gives CDR1 SGHRS, CDR2 YFSETQ. V lost 4 bases and J 3 bases, leaving 22 bases between the germline ends. The CDR3 covers 17 residues. The CDR3 nucleotides read TGCGCCAGCAGCCCAGGACAGCTCGGTCAACCTAAAGAGACCCAGTACTTC. Its translation is CASSPGQLGQPKETQYF.

V gene TRBV9 combines with J gene TRBJ2-1, with 7 bases aligning to TRBD2. The CDR3 totals 15 residues. Trimming cost V 0 bases and J 7 bases; bases outside gene matches: 7. Looked up from germline, CDR1 is SGDLS and CDR2 is YYNGEE. CDR3 residues: CASSVVQRGMNEQFF. CDR3 coding DNA: TGTGCCAGCAGCGTAGTCCAGCGGGGAATGAATGAGCAGTTCTTC.

The count of this clone is one. The chain employs TRBV18 and TRBJ1-2; the D is unclear. This CDR3 comprises 14 residues. V lost 3 bases and J lost 4, with 12 bases in between. Per germline, CDR1 KGHSH and CDR2 LQKENI. Here the CDR3 reads CASSPERISYGYTF. CDR3 DNA sequence: TGTGCCAGCTCACCCGAACGTATCTCCTATGGCTACACCTTC.

V gene TRBV18 combines with J gene TRBJ1-1; weak D call: TRBD1 (6 bases). Germline V lookup: CDR1 KGHSH, CDR2 LQKENI. V shed 2 bases and J shed 1 base, with 11 bases lying between them. The CDR3 totals 15 residues. CDR3 protein: CASSPLRGSNTEAFF. CDR3 nucleotide sequence: TGTGCCAGCTCACCATTGAGGGGGTCGAACACTGAAGCTTTCTTT.

This chain links TRBV4-3 with TRBJ2-1, with D possibly TRBD2 on 6 matching bases. V was clipped by 1 base and J by 7 bases, with 11 bases between them. Germline CDR1 and CDR2: LGHNA and YSLEER. The CDR3 extends over 14 amino acids. The CDR3 spells CASSQGLERNEQFF. The DNA of the CDR3 is TGCGCCAGCAGCCAAGGACTAGAAAGGAATGAGCAGTTCTTC.

This clone was seen just once. The rearrangement links TRBV6-1 to TRBJ2-7; 11 bases fit TRBD1. CDR1 is MNHNS and CDR2 is SASEGT in the germline V gene. The V gene end was trimmed by 6 bases and the J gene end by 1 base; junction bases not matched to a gene: 5. The CDR3 runs to 15 residues. The CDR3: CASSPGQGASYEQYF. DNA for the CDR3: TGTGCCAGCAGCCCCGGACAGGGGGCATCCTACGAGCAGTACTTC.

The gene calls are TRBV19 and TRBJ1-2, with TRBD1 as a possible D gene (6 bases). Germline lookup yields CDR1 LNHDA and CDR2 SQIVND (reference sequence). This CDR3 region has 14 residues. The V and J ends lost 7 bases and 3 bases respectively, with 15 bases between them. The CDR3 coding sequence is TGTGCCAGTACACAAACAGGGAGGGACTATGGCTACACCTTC. Protein product: CASTQTGRDYGYTF.

This clone has just one count. The chain combines TRBV18 with TRBJ1-2, with a possible D match to TRBD1 (5 bases). This CDR3 spans 13 amino acids. Germline V gene lookup returns CDR1 KGHSH and CDR2 LQKENI. With 3 bases removed from V and 8 bases from J, the gap between germline ends came to 13 bases. This CDR3 reads CASSPEGKGGYTF. The DNA for the CDR3 is TGTGCCAGCTCACCGGAGGGGAAAGGAGGCTACACCTTC.

The gene calls are TRBV6-1 and TRBJ2-2, with D possibly TRBD1 on 6 matching bases. V lost 11 bases to trimming and J lost 0 bases, with 13 bases between them. This CDR3 contains 14 residues. Germline-derived CDR1 and CDR2 are MNHNS and SASEGT. The CDR3 sequence is CAARTETNTGELFF. CDR3 nucleotide sequence: TGTGCCGCTCGGACAGAGACGAACACCGGGGAGCTGTTTTTT.

This clone was picked up one time. The chain uses TRBV28 and TRBJ1-1, with 8 bases aligning to TRBD1. This CDR3 is built from 15 residues. Germline-derived CDR1 and CDR2 are MDHEN and SYDVKM. V lost 4 bases and J lost 1; bases outside the gene matches: 5. As DNA, the CDR3 is TGTGCCAGCAGTTCCTCAGGGACAGGGAACACTGAAGCTTTCTTT. It encodes CASSSSGTGNTEAFF.

The J gene is TRBJ1-2, the V gene TRBV27, with D possibly matching TRBD1 (5 bases). The germline gives CDR1 MNHEY, CDR2 SMNVEV (reference sequence). The germline V and J ends were trimmed by 3 bases and 2 bases, with 10 bases remaining between them. The CDR3 contains 14 residues. Written as DNA, the CDR3 is TGTGCCAGCAGTTTGAGGGGAGCAAACTATGGCTACACCTTC. Amino acid sequence: CASSLRGANYGYTF.

This rearrangement joins TRBV29-1 to TRBJ2-3; the D gene is possibly TRBD1 (5 bases). CDR3 length equals 10 residues. Trimming left V 8 bases short and J 8 bases short, with 11 bases between. The germline gives CDR1 SQVTM, CDR2 ANQGSEA. The CDR3 DNA sequence: TGCAGCCTTCTGCAGGGTACGCAGTATTTT. Amino acids: CSLLQGTQYF.

This chain uses TRBV5-6 with TRBJ2-4, with 9 bases that match TRBD2. V gave up 4 bases and J gave up 7 bases; unmatched junction bases: 12. The CDR3 contains 16 residues. CDR1 and CDR2 from the germline V gene are SGHDT and YYEEEE. The CDR3 spells CASSPAGWTSDNIQYF. The DNA for the CDR3 is TGTGCCAGCAGCCCAGCCGGATGGACTAGCGACAACATTCAGTACTTC.

CDR3: CASRRTGFGNTIYF. The CDR3 region has the DNA TGTGCCAGCAGAAGGACAGGATTTGGAAACACCATATATTTT. This chain uses TRBV6-5 with TRBJ1-3, with 7 bases lining up with TRBD1. The CDR3 runs 14 residues. J lost 3 bases, V lost 6 bases, and 5 bases had no gene match. Germline values: CDR1 MNHEY, CDR2 SVGAGI.

The chain recombines TRBV5-1 with TRBJ2-7; no clear D gene. The J call may be in error: the DNA end matches TRBJ2-5 better. Germline assignment: CDR1 SGHRS and CDR2 YFSETQ. The CDR3 runs to 11 residues. In DNA form, the CDR3 reads TGCGCCAGCAGCTTGGAAGGGACCCAGTACTTC. This encodes CASSLEGTQYF.

The chain couples TRBV30 to TRBJ1-1; D might be TRBD1 (5 bases). CDR1 is GTSNPN and CDR2 is SVGIG in the germline V gene (reference sequence). CDR3 length equals 14 residues. Trimming pared 0 bases from V and 4 bases from J, leaving 12 bases between. The chain's CDR3 is CAWSVKGTITEAFF. In DNA, the CDR3 is TGTGCCTGGAGTGTAAAGGGGACTATCACTGAAGCTTTCTTT.

The chain couples TRBV19 to TRBJ1-4; D might be TRBD1 (6 bases). This CDR3 is 15 amino acids long. Germline CDR1 reads LNHDA; CDR2 reads SQIVND (reference sequence). The germline V and J ends were trimmed by 1 base and 3 bases, with 9 bases remaining between them. CDR3 amino acids: CASSIADRANEKLFF. Written as DNA, the CDR3 is TGTGCCAGTAGTATAGCGGACAGAGCTAATGAAAAACTGTTTTTT.

CDR3 DNA: TGCGCCAGCAGCCCAGGAGCGGGGGTCGACGAGCAGTACTTC. Translating gives CASSPGAGVDEQYF. The J gene is TRBJ2-7, the V gene TRBV5-1, with TRBD2 matching over 8 bases. V was pared by 4 bases and J by 5 bases, with 8 bases of the junction left unmatched. The CDR3 is 14 amino acids. Germline lookup yields CDR1 SGHRS and CDR2 YFSETQ.

The sample holds a few counts of this clone. This chain connects TRBV19 to TRBJ2-5; D not certain. V was clipped by 5 bases and J by 5 bases, with 15 bases between them. The CDR3 is 14 amino acids. Per the germline V gene, CDR1 is LNHDA and CDR2 is SQIVND (reference sequence). This chain's CDR3 is CASSVSSPGETQYF. The CDR3 nucleotides are TGTGCCAGTAGTGTATCTAGTCCCGGTGAGACCCAGTACTTC.

V gene TRBV6-5 combines with J gene TRBJ2-1; 9 bases are a match to TRBD2. The V gene end was trimmed by 2 bases and the J gene end by 6 bases; junction bases not matched to a gene: 5. Germline CDR1 reads MNHEY; CDR2 reads SVGAGI. The CDR3 covers 15 residues. The CDR3 bases are TGTGCCAGCAGTTACGGACTAGCGAACCGCAATGAGCAGTTCTTC. It yields the protein CASSYGLANRNEQFF.

This clone was seen a handful of times. The V call is TRBV19, the J call TRBJ1-3; D is perhaps TRBD1 (5 bases). In germline, CDR1 is LNHDA, CDR2 SQIVND (reference sequence). There are 13 residues in the CDR3. The V end lost 8 bases, the J end lost 2 bases, and 10 bases lay between the germline ends. The CDR3 is CASAGTAGNTIYF. CDR3 in DNA: TGTGCCAGTGCAGGGACGGCTGGAAACACCATATATTTT.

This rearrangement joins TRBV2 to TRBJ2-7, with 8 bases matching TRBD2. V dropped 6 bases and J dropped 0; count of bases not matched to a gene: 4. Germline CDR1 and CDR2: SNHLY and FYNNEI. CDR3 length: 14 residues. The CDR3 coding sequence is TGTGCCAGCAGCGCCAGCGGGAGCTCCTACGAGCAGTACTTC. This sequence encodes CASSASGSSYEQYF.

This chain links TRBV5-4 with TRBJ2-5; TRBD2 agrees at 9 bases. This CDR3 has 14 residues. Trimming cost V 2 bases and J 5 bases; bases outside gene matches: 4. Germline V gene lookup returns CDR1 SGHNT and CDR2 YYREEE (reference sequence). The CDR3 nucleotides are TGTGCCAGCAGCTTTAGCGGGAGAGGGGAGACCCAGTACTTC. Protein sequence: CASSFSGRGETQYF.

This rearrangement joins TRBV2 to TRBJ1-5, with a possible D match to TRBD1 (5 bases). Trimming left V 7 bases short and J 6 bases short, with 16 bases between. CDR1 and CDR2 (germline): SNHLY, FYNNEI. The CDR3 is 14 amino acids. The CDR3 DNA reads TGTGCCAGCACCGGGTTAATGGGGACTCAGCCCCAGCATTTT. It yields the protein CASTGLMGTQPQHF.

The rearrangement joins TRBV6-5 to TRBJ2-1, with D perhaps matching TRBD1 or TRBD2 (5 bases each). V lost 6 bases, J lost 2 bases, and 11 bases lay in between. The CDR3 covers 14 residues. Germline V gene lookup returns CDR1 MNHEY and CDR2 SVGAGI. CDR3 bases: TGTGCCAGCAGGCCGGGACCAACCTACAATGAGCAGTTCTTC. Encoded protein: CASRPGPTYNEQFF.

This clone was picked up one time. The chain recombines TRBV11-1 with TRBJ2-5; D is ambiguous. Deletions cut 3 bases from V and 2 bases from J, with 7 bases between. Per germline, CDR1 SGHAT and CDR2 FQDESV (reference sequence). The CDR3 spans 13 residues. CDR3 sequence reads: CASSFAWQETQYF. Here the CDR3 DNA reads TGTGCCAGCAGCTTTGCGTGGCAAGAGACCCAGTACTTC.